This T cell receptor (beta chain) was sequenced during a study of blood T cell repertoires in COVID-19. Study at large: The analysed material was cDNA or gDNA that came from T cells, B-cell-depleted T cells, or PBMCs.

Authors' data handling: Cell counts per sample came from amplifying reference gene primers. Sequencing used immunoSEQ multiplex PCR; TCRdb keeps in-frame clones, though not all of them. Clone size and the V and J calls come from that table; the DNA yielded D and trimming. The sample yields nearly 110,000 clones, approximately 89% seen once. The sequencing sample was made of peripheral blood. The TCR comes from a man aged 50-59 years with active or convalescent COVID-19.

CDR3 DNA sequence: TGTGCCAGCAGCCCCGGAGGGAACACTGAAGCTTTCTTT. This encodes CASSPGGNTEAFF. The genes are TRBV7-9 and TRBJ1-1; D gene ambiguous. Germline loops: CDR1 SEHNR, CDR2 FQNEAQ (reference sequence). The CDR3 totals 13 residues. Trimming cost V 5 bases and J 1 base, with 8 bases left between them.